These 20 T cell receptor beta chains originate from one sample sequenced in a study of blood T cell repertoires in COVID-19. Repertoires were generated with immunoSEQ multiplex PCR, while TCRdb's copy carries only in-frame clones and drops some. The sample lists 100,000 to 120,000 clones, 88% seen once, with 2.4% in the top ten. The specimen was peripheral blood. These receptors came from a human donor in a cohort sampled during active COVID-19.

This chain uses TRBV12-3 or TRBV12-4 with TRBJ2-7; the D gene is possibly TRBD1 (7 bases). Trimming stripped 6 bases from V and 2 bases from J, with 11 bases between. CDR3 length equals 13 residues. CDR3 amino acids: CASSRRGAYEQYF. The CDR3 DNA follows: TGTGCCAGCAGCCGCAGGGGGGCCTACGAGCAGTACTTC.

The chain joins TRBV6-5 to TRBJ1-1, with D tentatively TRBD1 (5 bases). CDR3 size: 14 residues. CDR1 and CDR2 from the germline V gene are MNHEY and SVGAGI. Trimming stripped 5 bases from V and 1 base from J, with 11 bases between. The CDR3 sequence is CASSQIQGNTEAFF. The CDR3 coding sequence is TGTGCCAGCAGTCAAATTCAGGGGAACACTGAAGCTTTCTTT.

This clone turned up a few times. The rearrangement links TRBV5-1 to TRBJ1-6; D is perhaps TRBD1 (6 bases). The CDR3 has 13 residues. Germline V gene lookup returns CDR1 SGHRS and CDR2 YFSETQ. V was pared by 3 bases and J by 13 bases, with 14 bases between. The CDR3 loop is CASSSMTGQPLHF. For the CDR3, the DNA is TGCGCCAGCAGCTCGATGACAGGTCAGCCCCTCCACTTT.

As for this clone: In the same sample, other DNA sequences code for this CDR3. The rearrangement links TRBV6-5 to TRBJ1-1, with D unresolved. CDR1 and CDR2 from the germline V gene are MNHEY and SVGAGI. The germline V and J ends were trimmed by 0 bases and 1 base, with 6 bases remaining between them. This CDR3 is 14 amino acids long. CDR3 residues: CASSYSRGNTEAFF. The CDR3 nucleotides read TGTGCCAGCAGTTACTCCCGCGGGAACACTGAAGCTTTCTTT.

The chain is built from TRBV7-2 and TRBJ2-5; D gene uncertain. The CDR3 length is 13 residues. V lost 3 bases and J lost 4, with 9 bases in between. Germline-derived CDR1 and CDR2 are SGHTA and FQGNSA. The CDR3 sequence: CASSLLLGETQYF. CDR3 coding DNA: TGTGCCAGCAGCTTGTTACTCGGAGAGACCCAGTACTTC.

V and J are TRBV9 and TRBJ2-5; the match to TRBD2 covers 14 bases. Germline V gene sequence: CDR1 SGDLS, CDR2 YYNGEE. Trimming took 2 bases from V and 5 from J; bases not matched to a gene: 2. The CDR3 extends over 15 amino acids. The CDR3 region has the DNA TGTGCCAGCAGCGTGGGACTAGCGGGAGTTGAGACCCAGTACTTC. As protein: CASSVGLAGVETQYF.

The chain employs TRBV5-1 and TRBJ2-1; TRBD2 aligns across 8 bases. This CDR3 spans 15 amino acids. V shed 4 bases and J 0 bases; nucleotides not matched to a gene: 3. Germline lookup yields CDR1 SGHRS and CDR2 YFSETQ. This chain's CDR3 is CASSGAGDSYNEQFF. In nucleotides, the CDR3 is TGCGCCAGCAGCGGAGCGGGAGACTCCTACAATGAGCAGTTCTTC.

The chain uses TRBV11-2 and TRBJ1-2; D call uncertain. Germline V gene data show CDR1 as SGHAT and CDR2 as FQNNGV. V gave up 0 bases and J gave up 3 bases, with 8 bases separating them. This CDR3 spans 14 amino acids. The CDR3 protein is CASSLDLIHYGYTF. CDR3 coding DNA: TGTGCCAGCAGCTTAGATTTAATTCACTATGGCTACACCTTC.

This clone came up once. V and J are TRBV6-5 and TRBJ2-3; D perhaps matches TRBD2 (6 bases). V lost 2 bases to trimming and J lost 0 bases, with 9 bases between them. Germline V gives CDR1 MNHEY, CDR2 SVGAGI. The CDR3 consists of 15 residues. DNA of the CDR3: TGTGCCAGCAGTTACGGCGGGGATAGCACAGATACGCAGTATTTT. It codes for CASSYGGDSTDTQYF.

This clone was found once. The CDR3: CASSVGTSQSEQFF. The DNA for the CDR3 is TGCGCCAGCAGCGTCGGGACTAGCCAATCGGAGCAGTTCTTC. The chain is built from TRBV5-1 and TRBJ2-1; 9 bases fit TRBD2. The trim removed 4 bases at V and 10 bases at J, leaving 9 bases unmatched. The germline V gene has CDR1 SGHRS and CDR2 YFSETQ. The CDR3 runs 14 residues.

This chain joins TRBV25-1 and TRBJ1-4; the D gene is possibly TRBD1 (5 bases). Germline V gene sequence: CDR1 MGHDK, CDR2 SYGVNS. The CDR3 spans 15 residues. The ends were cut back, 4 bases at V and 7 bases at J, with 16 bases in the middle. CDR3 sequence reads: CASSGQGLLSEKLFF. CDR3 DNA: TGTGCCAGCAGTGGCCAGGGCCTGCTGTCTGAAAAACTGTTTTTT.

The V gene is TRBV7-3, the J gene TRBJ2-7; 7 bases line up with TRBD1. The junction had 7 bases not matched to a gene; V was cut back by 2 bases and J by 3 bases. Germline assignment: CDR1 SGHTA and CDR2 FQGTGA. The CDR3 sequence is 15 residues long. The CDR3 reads CASSLFPGTDYEQYF. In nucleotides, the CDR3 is TGTGCCAGCAGCTTATTCCCGGGGACAGACTACGAGCAGTACTTC.

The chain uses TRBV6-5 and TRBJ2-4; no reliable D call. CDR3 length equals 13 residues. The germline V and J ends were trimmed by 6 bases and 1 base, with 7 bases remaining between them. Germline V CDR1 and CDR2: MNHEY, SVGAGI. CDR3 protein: CASSTLAKNIQYF. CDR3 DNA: TGTGCCAGCAGCACTTTGGCCAAAAACATTCAGTACTTC.

The CDR3 DNA reads as TGCGCCAGCAGCCAAGTGAGGACAGGGGGCGGGTTAGGGGAGACCCAGTACTTC. This gives the protein CASSQVRTGGGLGETQYF. This chain links TRBV4-1 with TRBJ2-5, with TRBD1 matching 11 bases. There are 18 residues in the CDR3. In germline, CDR1 is MGHRA, CDR2 YSYEKL. After removal of 1 base from V and 5 bases from J, the junction contained 12 bases not matched to a gene.

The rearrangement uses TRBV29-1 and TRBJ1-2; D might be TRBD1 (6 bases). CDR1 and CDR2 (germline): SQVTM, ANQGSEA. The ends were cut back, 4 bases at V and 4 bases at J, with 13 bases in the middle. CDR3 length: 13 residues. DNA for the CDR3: TGCAGCGTTGGGGGTCAGGGGTTCTATGGCTACACCTTC. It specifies CSVGGQGFYGYTF.

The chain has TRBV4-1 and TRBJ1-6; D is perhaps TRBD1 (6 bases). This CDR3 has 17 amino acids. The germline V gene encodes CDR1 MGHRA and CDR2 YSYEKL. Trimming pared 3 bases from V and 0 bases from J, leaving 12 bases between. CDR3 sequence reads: CASSQDQGSSYNSPLHF. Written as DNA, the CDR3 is TGCGCCAGCAGCCAGGATCAGGGGAGCTCCTATAATTCACCCCTCCACTTT.

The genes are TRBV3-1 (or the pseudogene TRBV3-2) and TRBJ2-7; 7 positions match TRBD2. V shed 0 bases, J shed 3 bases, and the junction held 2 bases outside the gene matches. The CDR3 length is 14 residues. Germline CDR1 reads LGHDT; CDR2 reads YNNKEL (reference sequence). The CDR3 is CASSQDPSGYEQYF. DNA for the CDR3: TGTGCCAGCAGCCAAGACCCTAGCGGCTACGAGCAGTACTTC.

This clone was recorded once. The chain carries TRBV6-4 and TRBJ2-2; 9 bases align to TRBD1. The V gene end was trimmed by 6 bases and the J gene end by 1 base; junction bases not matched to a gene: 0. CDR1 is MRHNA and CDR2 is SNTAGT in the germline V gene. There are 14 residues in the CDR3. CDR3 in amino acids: CASRGQGNTGELFF. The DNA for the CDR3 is TGTGCCAGCAGGGGACAGGGGAACACCGGGGAGCTGTTTTTT.

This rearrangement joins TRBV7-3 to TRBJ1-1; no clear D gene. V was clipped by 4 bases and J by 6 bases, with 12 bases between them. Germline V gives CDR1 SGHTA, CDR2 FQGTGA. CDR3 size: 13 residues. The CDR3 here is CASSSQPQAEAFF. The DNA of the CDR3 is TGTGCCAGCAGCTCCCAGCCCCAGGCTGAAGCTTTCTTT.

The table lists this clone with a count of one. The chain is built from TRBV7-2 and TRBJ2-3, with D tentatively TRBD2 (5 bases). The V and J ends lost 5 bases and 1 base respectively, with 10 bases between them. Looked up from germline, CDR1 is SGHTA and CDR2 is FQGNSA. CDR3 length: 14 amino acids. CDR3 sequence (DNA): TGTGCCAGCAGCACCCGGACTCGCACAGATACGCAGTATTTT. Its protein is CASSTRTRTDTQYF.